Listed below are T cell receptor beta chains from one sample, sequenced in a study of persistence of HIV-infected CD4 T cells. Repertoires were generated with immunoSEQ multiplex PCR, while TCRdb's copy carries only in-frame clones and drops some. Of about 40,000 clones in the sample, 78% were seen once. Their specific antigens are unknown. Sequenced material: CD4+ T cells sorted from PBMCs after roughly 19-hour stimulation, taken from a patient who received antiretroviral therapy. These receptors originate from an adult man with HIV who was CMV-seropositive. CDR3s include the opening cysteine and the closing phenylalanine or tryptophan. A D gene is named only where the DNA matches it firmly. The size field is filled for only some rows; it gives once, few, many or a size class.

D gene	V gene	clone size	J gene	CDR3 DNA	CDR3 protein
NA	TRBV7-2	NA	TRBJ2-1	TGTGCCAGCAGCTTAGTAGGGGGGTCCCCGCAGTTCTTC	CASSLVGGSPQFF
NA	TRBV7-3	NA	TRBJ1-2	TGTGCCAGCAGCTCCGGCCCGCAAGGCCTTGGCTACACCTTC	CASSSGPQGLGYTF
NA	TRBV3-1/TRBV3-2	NA	TRBJ2-6	TGTGCCAGCAGCCAGAGGAAGGGAGTGCCCGGGGCCAACGTCCTGACTTTC	CASSQRKGVPGANVLTF
NA	TRBV7-6	NA	TRBJ2-2	TGTGCCAGCAGCCTACGGACCGGGGGCACCGGGGAGCTGTTTTTT	CASSLRTGGTGELFF
TRBD2	TRBV29-1	NA	TRBJ2-7	TGCAGCGCACTACCGGGGGTAGCGGGATCCTACGAGCAGTACTTC	CSALPGVAGSYEQYF
NA	TRBV7-8	NA	TRBJ2-7	TGTGCCAGCAGCCGCCGCTACGAGCAGTACTTC	CASSRRYEQYF
TRBD1	TRBV30	NA	TRBJ1-2	TGTGCCTGGAGTGCCCTCTCCACCGGGACAGGAGGGACTAACTATGGCTACACCTTC	CAWSALSTGTGGTNYGYTF
NA	TRBV5-1	NA	TRBJ2-1	TGCGCCAGCACCGTTGCGAGAAACGGTGAGCAGTTCTTC	CASTVARNGEQFF
NA	TRBV6-6	NA	TRBJ2-1	TGTGCCAGCAGTTACTCGCAAGGGACCAATGAGCAGTTCTTC	CASSYSQGTNEQFF
NA	TRBV30	NA	TRBJ1-2	TGTGCCTGGAGCGGAGTACGGATTAACTATGGCTACACCTTC	CAWSGVRINYGYTF
NA	TRBV30	NA	TRBJ1-2	TGTGCCTGGAGTTACAGATTGAACTATGGCTACACCTTC	CAWSYRLNYGYTF
TRBD1	TRBV14	NA	TRBJ2-4	TGTGCCAGCAGCCAAGGGACAGGTCGGTTTTTGCGGTACTTC	CASSQGTGRFLRYF
TRBD2	TRBV27	few	TRBJ2-3	TGTGCCACCAGGACTAGCGGGATAGATACGCAGTATTTT	CATRTSGIDTQYF
NA	TRBV20-1	NA	TRBJ1-2	TGCAGTGCTAGGTGGGACTATGGCTACACCTTC	CSARWDYGYTF
NA	TRBV2	NA	TRBJ2-7	TGTGCCAGCAGTATACAGGGTTACTACGAGCAGTACTTC	CASSIQGYYEQYF
NA	TRBV29-1	NA	TRBJ1-6	TGCAGCGTTGCTGGCAATTATAATTCACCCCTCCACTTT	CSVAGNYNSPLHF
NA	TRBV7-2	NA	TRBJ1-2	TGTGCCAGCAGCCCGGGGACCTTTGGGTATGGCTACACCTTC	CASSPGTFGYGYTF
NA	TRBV2	NA	TRBJ1-2	TGTGCCAGCAGTAAGGACAGTAGCGGAGGCTACACCTTC	CASSKDSSGGYTF
NA	TRBV6-5	NA	TRBJ2-3	TGTGCCAGCGGAGGCCTAGCTAGCACAGATACGCAGTATTTT	CASGGLASTDTQYF
NA	TRBV6-5	NA	TRBJ2-7	TGTGCCAGCAGTTCTCGGCCCCTCTCCTACGAGCAGTACTTC	CASSSRPLSYEQYF
TRBD1	TRBV7-8	NA	TRBJ1-4	TGTGCCAGCAGCCCCGGGACAGGCTCGAATGAAAAACTGTTTTTT	CASSPGTGSNEKLFF
TRBD1	TRBV6-6	few	TRBJ1-2	TGTGCCAGCAGTACGCCCTGGACAGGGCGCTTTGTCTCCACCTTC	CASSTPWTGRFVSTF
NA	TRBV5-1	NA	TRBJ2-1	TGCGCCAGCAGCTTGACCACAGGGAACTTATACAATGAGCAGTTCTTC	CASSLTTGNLYNEQFF
NA	TRBV15	once	TRBJ2-7	TGTGCCACCAGCAGAGATCCCCGGGCGGGTAGCGAGCAGTACTTC	CATSRDPRAGSEQYF
NA	TRBV27	NA	TRBJ1-2	TGTGCCAGCAGTTTAGGGGCAGGCTATGGCTACACCTTC	CASSLGAGYGYTF
NA	TRBV5-6	NA	TRBJ1-2	TGTGCCAGCAGCGGATTCAGGGGTAACTATGGCTACACCTTC	CASSGFRGNYGYTF
NA	TRBV5-1	NA	TRBJ1-1	TGCGCCAGCAGCTTCCAGAGGCTAGTGTCTCGGAACACTGAAGCTTTCTTT	CASSFQRLVSRNTEAFF
TRBD1	TRBV9	once	TRBJ1-2	TGTGCCAGCAGCGTAGCTGAGACAGGGGTAGGTGGCTACACCTTC	CASSVAETGVGGYTF
NA	TRBV6-5	NA	TRBJ2-2	TGTGCCAGCAGTTACAAGGTGGATTTGCGACCTGGGGAGCTGTTTTTT	CASSYKVDLRPGELFF
NA	TRBV3-1/TRBV3-2	NA	TRBJ2-5	TGTGCCAGCAGGCTTTTAGAGACCCAGTACTTC	CASRLLETQYF